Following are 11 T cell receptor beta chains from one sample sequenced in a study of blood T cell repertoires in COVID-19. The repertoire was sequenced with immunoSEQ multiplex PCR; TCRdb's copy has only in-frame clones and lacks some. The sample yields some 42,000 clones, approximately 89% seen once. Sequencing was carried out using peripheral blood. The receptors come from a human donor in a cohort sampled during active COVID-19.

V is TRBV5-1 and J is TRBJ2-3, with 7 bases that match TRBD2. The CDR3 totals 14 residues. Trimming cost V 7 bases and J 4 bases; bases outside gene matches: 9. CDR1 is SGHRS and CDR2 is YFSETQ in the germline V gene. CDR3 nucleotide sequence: TGCGCCAGCGGGGGGGGAGCGGTGGCAGATACGCAGTATTTT. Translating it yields CASGGGAVADTQYF.

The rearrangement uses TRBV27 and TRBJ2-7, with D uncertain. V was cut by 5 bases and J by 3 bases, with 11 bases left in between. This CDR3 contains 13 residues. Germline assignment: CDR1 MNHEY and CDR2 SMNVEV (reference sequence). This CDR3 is CASSHSPFYEQYF. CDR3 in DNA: TGTGCCAGCAGTCATTCCCCATTCTACGAGCAGTACTTC.

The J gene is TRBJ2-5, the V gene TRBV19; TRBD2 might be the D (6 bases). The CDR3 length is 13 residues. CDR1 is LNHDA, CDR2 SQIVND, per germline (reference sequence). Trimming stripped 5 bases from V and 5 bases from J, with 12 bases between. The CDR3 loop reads CASSPRETETQYF. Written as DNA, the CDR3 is TGTGCCAGTAGTCCCCGGGAGACTGAGACCCAGTACTTC. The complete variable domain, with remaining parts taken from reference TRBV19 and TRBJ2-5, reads DGGITQSPKYLFRKEGQNVTLSCEQNLNHDAMYWYRQDPGQGLRLIYYSQIVNDFQKGDIAEGYSVSREKKESFPLTVTSAQKNPTAFYLCASSPRETETQYFGPGTRLLVL.

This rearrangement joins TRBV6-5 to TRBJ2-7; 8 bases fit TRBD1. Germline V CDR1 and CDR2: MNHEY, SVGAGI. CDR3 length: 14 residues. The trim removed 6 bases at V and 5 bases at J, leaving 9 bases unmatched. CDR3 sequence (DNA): TGTGCCAGCAGACGCTCCCTGACAGGGGACGAGCAGTACTTC. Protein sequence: CASRRSLTGDEQYF.

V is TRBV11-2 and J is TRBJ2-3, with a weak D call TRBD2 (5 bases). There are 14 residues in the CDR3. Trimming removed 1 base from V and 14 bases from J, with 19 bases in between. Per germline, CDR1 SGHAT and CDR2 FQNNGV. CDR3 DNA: TGTGCCAGCAGCTTAGTGGGCGAGCGGAGTAAGCGGTATTTT. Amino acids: CASSLVGERSKRYF.

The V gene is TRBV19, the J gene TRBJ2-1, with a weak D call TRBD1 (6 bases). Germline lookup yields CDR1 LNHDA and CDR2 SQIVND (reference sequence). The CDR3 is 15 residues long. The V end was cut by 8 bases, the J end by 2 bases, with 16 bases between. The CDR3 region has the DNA TGTGCCAGTCCCCCGCCAGGGGCGGCCTACAATGAGCAGTTCTTC. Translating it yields CASPPPGAAYNEQFF. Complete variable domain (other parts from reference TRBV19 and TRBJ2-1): DGGITQSPKYLFRKEGQNVTLSCEQNLNHDAMYWYRQDPGQGLRLIYYSQIVNDFQKGDIAEGYSVSREKKESFPLTVTSAQKNPTAFYLCASPPPGAAYNEQFFGPGTRLTVL.

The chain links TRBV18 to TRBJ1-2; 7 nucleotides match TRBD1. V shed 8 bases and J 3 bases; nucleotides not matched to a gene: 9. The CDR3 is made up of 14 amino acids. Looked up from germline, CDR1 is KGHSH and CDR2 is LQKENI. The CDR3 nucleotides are TGTGCCAGCACCCCGACAGGGAAGGACTATGGCTACACCTTC. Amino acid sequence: CASTPTGKDYGYTF.

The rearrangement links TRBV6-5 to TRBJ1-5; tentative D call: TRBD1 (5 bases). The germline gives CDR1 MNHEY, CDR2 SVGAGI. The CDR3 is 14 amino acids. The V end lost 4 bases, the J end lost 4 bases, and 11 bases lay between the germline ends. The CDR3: CASSSWEGNQPQHF. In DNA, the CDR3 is TGTGCCAGCAGTTCATGGGAGGGGAATCAGCCCCAGCATTTT.

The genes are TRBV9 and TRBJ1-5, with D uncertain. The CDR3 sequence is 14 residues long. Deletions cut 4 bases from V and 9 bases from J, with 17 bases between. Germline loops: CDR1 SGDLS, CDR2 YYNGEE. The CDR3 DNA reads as TGTGCCAGCAGCCCCGGACGGGAATTTGGGCCCCAGCATTTT. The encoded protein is CASSPGREFGPQHF.

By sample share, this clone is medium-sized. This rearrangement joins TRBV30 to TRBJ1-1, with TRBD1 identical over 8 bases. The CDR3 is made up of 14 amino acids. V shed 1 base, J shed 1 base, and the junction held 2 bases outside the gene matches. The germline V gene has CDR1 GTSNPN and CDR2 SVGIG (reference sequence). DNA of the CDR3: TGTGCCTGGAGTGACAGGGGGTGGAACACTGAAGCTTTCTTT. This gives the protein CAWSDRGWNTEAFF.

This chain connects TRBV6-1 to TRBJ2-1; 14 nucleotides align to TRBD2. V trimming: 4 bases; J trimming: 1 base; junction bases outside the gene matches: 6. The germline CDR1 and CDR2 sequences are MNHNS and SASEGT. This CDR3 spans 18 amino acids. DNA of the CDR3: TGTGCCAGCAGTGTGAGACTAGCGGGAGGGCCGTCCTACAATGAGCAGTTCTTC. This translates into CASSVRLAGGPSYNEQFF.